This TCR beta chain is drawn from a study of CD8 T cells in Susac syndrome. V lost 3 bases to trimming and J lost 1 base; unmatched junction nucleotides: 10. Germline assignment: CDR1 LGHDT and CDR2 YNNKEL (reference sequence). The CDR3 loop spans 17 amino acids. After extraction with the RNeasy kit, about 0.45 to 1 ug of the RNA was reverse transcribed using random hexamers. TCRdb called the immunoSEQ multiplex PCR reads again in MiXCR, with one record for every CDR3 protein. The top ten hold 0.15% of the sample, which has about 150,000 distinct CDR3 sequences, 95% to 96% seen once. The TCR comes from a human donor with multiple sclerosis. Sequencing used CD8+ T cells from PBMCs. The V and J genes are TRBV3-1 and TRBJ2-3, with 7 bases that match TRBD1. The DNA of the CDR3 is TGTGCCAGCAGCCACCTACACGGGACAGCCCGCACAGATACGCAGTATTTT. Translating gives CASSHLHGTARTDTQYF.